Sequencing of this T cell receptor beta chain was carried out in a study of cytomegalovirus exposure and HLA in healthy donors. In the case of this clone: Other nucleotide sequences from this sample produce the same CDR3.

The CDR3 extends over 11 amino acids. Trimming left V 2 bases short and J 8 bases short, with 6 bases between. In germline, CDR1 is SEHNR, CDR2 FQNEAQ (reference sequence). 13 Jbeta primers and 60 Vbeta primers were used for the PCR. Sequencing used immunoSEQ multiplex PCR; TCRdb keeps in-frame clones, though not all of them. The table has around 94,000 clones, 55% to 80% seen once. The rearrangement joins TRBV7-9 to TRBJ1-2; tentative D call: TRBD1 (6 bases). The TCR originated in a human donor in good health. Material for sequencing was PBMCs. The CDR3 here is CASSLQGGYTF. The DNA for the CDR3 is TGTGCCAGCAGCTTACAGGGGGGCTACACCTTC.